The TCR beta chain under discussion was sequenced for a study of memory CD4+ T cells and cytomegalovirus serostatus. Repertoires were generated with immunoSEQ multiplex PCR, while TCRdb's copy carries only in-frame clones and drops some. The table includes some 73,000 clones, around 80% detected once. The sort gate was single viable CD3+CD4+CD8-CD45RO+ cells for memory CD4+ T cells. Between the trimmed V and J ends, which lost 6 bases and 3 bases, there was a span of 18 bases. CDR3 length: 16 residues. The germline gives CDR1 SGHTA, CDR2 FQGNSA. This sequence was found in an adult in good health and CMV-seropositive. Material for sequencing was memory CD4+ T cells from blood. The rearrangement uses TRBV7-2 and TRBJ2-1, with D possibly matching TRBD1 (6 bases). This CDR3 reads CASSKQGGWNYNEQFF. In DNA, the CDR3 is TGTGCCAGCAGTAAACAAGGGGGATGGAACTACAATGAGCAGTTCTTC.